Shown below are 23 T cell receptor beta chains from a single sample sequenced in a study of T cells in Graves' hyperthyroidism and ophthalmopathy. Researchers amplified the TCR beta CDR3 regions from RNA transcripts. The study used the HTBI primer set for a first-round RT-PCR of the TCR CDR3. TCRdb itself ran the multiplex PCR reads through MiXCR, one entry per CDR3 protein. Among 360,000 or so distinct CDR3 sequences, 19% were seen once, and the ten largest hold 3% to 4%. Sequenced sample: blood. Every receptor here comes from a woman younger than 35 with Graves' hyperthyroidism.

This clonotype has a count of ten or more. J is TRBJ1-2 and V is TRBV6-1; 7 nucleotides line up with TRBD1. The CDR3 is 15 residues long. V gave up 8 bases and J gave up 3 bases; unmatched junction bases: 12. Germline V lookup: CDR1 MNHNS, CDR2 SASEGT. The CDR3: CASGGDSIYHYGYTF. The CDR3 DNA reads as TGTGCCAGCGGTGGGGACAGCATATATCACTATGGCTACACCTTC.

About this clonotype: At one boundary the junction diverges from the germline segment, which might be a read error. V gene TRBV6-1 combines with J gene TRBJ2-5, with D possibly being TRBD2 (5 bases). CDR1 is MNHNS and CDR2 is SASEGT in the germline V gene. CDR3 length: 14 amino acids. This CDR3 is CATSDPSGGETQYF. CDR3 sequence (DNA): TGTGCCACCAGTGATCCTTCGGGCGGGGAGACCCAGTACTTC.

This clonotype was observed at least ten times. The chain combines TRBV18 with TRBJ2-7; TRBD1 agrees at 12 bases. This CDR3 has 18 residues. V gave up 6 bases and J gave up 0 bases; unmatched junction bases: 12. Germline V gene sequence: CDR1 KGHSH, CDR2 LQKENI. DNA of the CDR3: TGTGCCAGCTCCCCCCGGGACAGGGGGCGCCTAAGCTCCTACGAGCAGTACTTC. Its protein is CASSPRDRGRLSSYEQYF. The whole variable domain, remainder taken from reference TRBV18 and TRBJ2-7, is NAGVMQNPRHLVRRRGQEARLRCSPMKGHSHVYWYRQLPEEGLKFMVYLQKENIIDESGMPKERFSAEFPKEGPSILRIQQVVRGDSAAYFCASSPRDRGRLSSYEQYFGPGTRLTVT.

The V call is TRBV6-2 or TRBV6-3, the J call TRBJ1-2; weak D call: TRBD1 (5 bases). The germline gives CDR1 MNHEY, CDR2 SVGEGT. Between the trimmed V and J ends, which lost 5 bases and 7 bases, there was a span of 17 bases. This CDR3 has 14 amino acids. The CDR3 sequence is CASSPTTVYGGYTF. Here the CDR3 DNA reads TGTGCCAGCAGTCCAACGACAGTCTACGGTGGCTACACCTTC.

The rearrangement joins TRBV6-1 to TRBJ1-1, with D possibly being TRBD1 (5 bases). The CDR3 is 14 amino acids. Per germline, CDR1 MNHNS and CDR2 SASEGT. V gave up 6 bases and J gave up 3 bases, with 14 bases separating them. This CDR3 is CASSRVRSDTEAFF. The CDR3 DNA is TGTGCCAGCAGCAGGGTGAGATCGGACACTGAAGCTTTCTTT.

At least ten counts were recorded for this clonotype. Written as DNA, the CDR3 is TGTGCCAGCAGCTTATATCCCCGACTAGCGACGAACACCGGGGAGCTGTTTTTT. It codes for CASSLYPRLATNTGELFF. This sequence joins TRBV7-8 and TRBJ2-2; 8 nucleotides line up with TRBD2. Germline lookup yields CDR1 SGHVS and CDR2 FQNEAQ. The length of the CDR3 is 18 residues. J lost 0 bases, V lost 2 bases, and 8 bases had no gene match.

V is TRBV6-5 and J is TRBJ1-5; a weak D match, TRBD1 (5 bases). The CDR3 loop spans 15 amino acids. The V and J ends lost 5 bases and 3 bases respectively, with 14 bases between them. From germline, CDR1 is MNHEY and CDR2 SVGAGI. The CDR3 reads CASSHGQGNNQPQHF. In DNA, the CDR3 is TGTGCCAGCAGTCACGGCCAGGGAAACAATCAGCCCCAGCATTTT.

This clonotype was seen repeatedly, ten times or more. V and J are TRBV28 and TRBJ1-5; D might be TRBD1 (6 bases). From germline, CDR1 is MDHEN and CDR2 SYDVKM. Trimming cost V 8 bases and J 5 bases, with 16 bases left between them. The CDR3 covers 14 residues. CDR3 sequence reads: CASGSRGFYQPQHF. The CDR3 DNA is TGTGCCAGCGGGTCCAGGGGATTCTATCAGCCCCAGCATTTT.

The V and J genes are TRBV12-3 or TRBV12-4 and TRBJ1-3; no clear D. This CDR3 has 14 residues. The V end was cut by 6 bases, the J end by 0 bases, with 9 bases between. The CDR3 protein is CASSYGTSGNTIYF. The DNA of the CDR3 is TGTGCCAGCAGCTACGGAACCTCTGGAAACACCATATATTTT.

The sample holds many counts of this clonotype. This chain uses TRBV6-1 with TRBJ1-1, with 8 bases that match TRBD1. Germline values: CDR1 MNHNS, CDR2 SASEGT. The CDR3 runs to 14 residues. V lost 6 bases to trimming and J lost 9 bases; unmatched junction nucleotides: 12. The CDR3 nucleotides are TGTGCCAGCAGCATTGACAGGGGAAAGACTAAAGCTTTCTTT. As protein: CASSIDRGKTKAFF.

To note about this clonotype: This may be a read error, as it is one base from a much larger clone. The CDR3 does not end in the conserved phenylalanine or tryptophan, so this is likely a read error. The V gene is TRBV18, the J gene TRBJ2-7; D call uncertain. This CDR3 contains 12 residues. Germline V gene lookup returns CDR1 KGHSH and CDR2 LQKENI. The V end was cut by 3 bases, the J end by 7 bases, with 10 bases between. CDR3 sequence (DNA): TGTGCCAGCTCACCTCTCAACGGGGAGCAGTACCTC. It encodes CASSPLNGEQYL.

This chain links TRBV6-2 or TRBV6-3 with TRBJ2-7; TRBD2 agrees at 11 bases. Germline V gene sequence: CDR1 MNHEY, CDR2 SVGEGT. The CDR3 has 16 amino acids. The V gene end was trimmed by 0 bases and the J gene end by 3 bases; junction bases not matched to a gene: 4. For the CDR3, the DNA is TGTGCCAGCAGTTACTCAAGTACTAGCGGGAGCTACGAGCAGTACTTC. Translated, it gives CASSYSSTSGSYEQYF.

The table lists this clonotype with many counts. The chain carries TRBV11-3 and TRBJ1-1; D might be TRBD1 (6 bases). V lost 1 base and J lost 1, with 10 bases in between. The CDR3 sequence is 15 residues long. CDR1 is SGHNT, CDR2 YENEEA, per germline. CDR3 DNA sequence: TGTGCCAGCAGCTTAGGGGGGCAGCCGAACACTGAAGCTTTCTTT. Encoded protein: CASSLGGQPNTEAFF.

This chain connects TRBV15 to TRBJ1-2; 8 bases align to TRBD1. This CDR3 is built from 17 residues. From germline, CDR1 is LNHNV and CDR2 YYDKDF (reference sequence). Unmatched junction bases numbered 9, after V lost 0 bases and J lost 3 bases. CDR3 sequence: CATSREGRGLGYYGYTF. The CDR3 coding sequence is TGTGCCACCAGCAGAGAGGGCAGGGGGCTGGGGTACTATGGCTACACCTTC.

In its sample, this clonotype was seen many times. The gene calls are TRBV15 and TRBJ1-2; 7 nucleotides align to TRBD1. With V trimmed by 2 bases and J by 7 bases, 4 bases remained unmatched. Germline V gives CDR1 LNHNV, CDR2 YYDKDF (reference sequence). CDR3 size: 13 residues. The CDR3 sequence: CATSRPGGSGYTF. In DNA form, the CDR3 reads TGTGCCACCAGCAGACCAGGGGGAAGTGGCTACACCTTC.

In regard to this clonotype: A much larger clone is a single base away; this may be a read error. The genes are TRBV9 and TRBJ1-2; D is perhaps TRBD1 (5 bases). The CDR3 is 13 residues long. Germline CDR1 SGDLS, CDR2 YYNGEE. The CDR3 region is CASSPKRDYGYSF. In DNA, the CDR3 is TGTGCCAGCAGCCCAAAACGGGACTATGGCTACAGCTTC.

A remark on this clonotype: This could be a read error, since a much larger clone is one nucleotide away. The gene calls are TRBV20-1 and TRBJ2-2; 7 nucleotides align to TRBD2. Germline assignment: CDR1 DFQATT and CDR2 SNEGSKA (reference sequence). The CDR3 runs to 16 residues. DNA for the CDR3: TGCAGTGCTAGGCGGACGGGACTATTTCACACCGGGGAGATGTTTTTT. Its protein product is CSARRTGLFHTGEMFF.

This clonotype has at least ten counts. The chain recombines TRBV6-1 with TRBJ1-3; D call uncertain. Trimming left V 10 bases short and J 0 bases short, with 13 bases between. The germline V gene encodes CDR1 MNHNS and CDR2 SASEGT. This CDR3 has 14 amino acids. The CDR3 is CAIGRPSSGNTIYF. CDR3 sequence (DNA): TGTGCCATCGGACGGCCGAGCTCTGGAAACACCATATATTTT.

The chain combines TRBV4-1 with TRBJ2-4; 12 bases fit TRBD2. V was clipped by 1 base and J by 0 bases; unmatched bases: 13. This CDR3 is 21 amino acids long. In germline, CDR1 is MGHRA, CDR2 YSYEKL. This CDR3 is CASSQALFTSGGTIAKNIQYF. The CDR3 DNA is TGCGCCAGCAGCCAAGCGCTTTTTACTAGCGGGGGGACCATAGCCAAAAACATTCAGTACTTC.

With regard to this clonotype: The final CDR3 position lacks the conserved phenylalanine or tryptophan, pointing to a likely read error. The chain links TRBV13 to TRBJ1-5; 11 bases are shared with TRBD1. V trimming: 4 bases; J trimming: 7 bases; junction bases outside the gene matches: 3. The CDR3 loop spans 14 amino acids. The germline V gene has CDR1 PRHDT and CDR2 FYEKMQ (reference sequence). The CDR3 region has the DNA TGTGCCAGCAGCTCCGGGACAGGGGGGCAGCCCCAGCATTCT. As protein: CASSSGTGGQPQHS.

This clonotype has at least ten counts. The chain employs TRBV15 and TRBJ1-2; unclear D gene. CDR3 length: 15 residues. Germline V gene lookup returns CDR1 LNHNV and CDR2 YYDKDF (reference sequence). V lost 5 bases, J lost 1 base, and 14 bases lay in between. This chain's CDR3 is CATSEIGRSNYGYTF. The CDR3, as DNA: TGTGCCACCAGCGAAATAGGACGGAGTAACTATGGCTACACCTTC.

This clonotype was seen only a few times. The CDR3: CAWRLGGTEAFF. CDR3 bases: TGTGCCTGGAGGCTGGGGGGCACTGAAGCTTTCTTT. The chain recombines TRBV30 with TRBJ1-1; perhaps TRBD1 as D (5 bases). The CDR3 is 12 amino acids. Germline V gene lookup returns CDR1 GTSNPN and CDR2 SVGIG (reference sequence). V dropped 3 bases and J dropped 4 bases, with 9 bases sitting between them.

This clonotype was detected ten times or more. The chain joins TRBV11-2 to TRBJ2-2; perhaps D is TRBD1 or TRBD2 (6 bases each). CDR3 length: 16 amino acids. V was trimmed by 5 bases and J by 1 base, leaving 14 bases between them. CDR1 and CDR2 from the germline V gene are SGHAT and FQNNGV. The CDR3 loop is CASSPIRGLNTGELFF. In DNA, the CDR3 is TGTGCCAGCAGCCCTATCCGGGGGCTGAACACCGGGGAGCTGTTTTTT.